These T cell receptor beta chains were read from a single sample in a study of T-cell reconstitution after alpha-beta-depleted transplantation in children. One entry per CDR3 protein results from TCRdb running MiXCR on the PCR reads. The sample contains a few hundred thousand distinct CDR3 sequences, roughly 7.1% of which appear only once. The source material was PBMCs, sampled before TCRalphabeta/CD19-depleted stem cell transplant. Source of these receptors: a boy younger than 10 with acute lymphoblastic leukemia, due to receive a stem cell transplant. CDR3s include the opening cysteine and the closing phenylalanine or tryptophan. A D gene is named only where the DNA matches it firmly. Clone size is given for some rows only: seen once, a few or many times, or a class if the clone is expanded.

>13|TRBV6-5|-|TRBJ2-1|few
CASSWSPSDEQFF
TGTGCCAGCAGTTGGTCTCCCTCCGATGAGCAGTTCTTC
>12|TRBV2|-|TRBJ2-2|many
CASNKAPGELFF
TGTGCCAGCAATAAGGCGCCCGGGGAGCTGTTTTTT
>14|TRBV7-8|-|TRBJ2-7|few
CASSGGVGTYEQYF
TGTGCCAGCAGCGGGGGAGTGGGGACCTACGAGCAGTACTTC
>16|TRBV25-1|TRBD1|TRBJ1-5|few
CASSGGTGGSPQPQHF
TGTGCCAGCAGTGGCGGGACAGGGGGCTCCCCTCAGCCCCAGCATTTT
>13|TRBV9|-|TRBJ2-2|many
CASSATNTGELFF
TGTGCCAGCAGCGCTACCAACACCGGGGAGCTGTTTTTT
>17|TRBV7-6|TRBD2|TRBJ2-3|many
CASSWDKRGKGTDTQYF
TGTGCCAGCAGCTGGGACAAGCGGGGGAAGGGCACAGATACGCAGTATTTT
>12|TRBV20-1|-|TRBJ2-7|many
CSVEDSNYEQYF
TGCAGTGTTGAGGACTCGAACTACGAGCAGTACTTC
>16|TRBV3-1|-|TRBJ2-7|many
CASSQGLGVVSGEQYF
TGTGCCAGCAGCCAAGGATTAGGGGTGGTATCGGGAGAGCAGTACTTC
>14|TRBV7-2|-|TRBJ1-1|-
CASSSQGRNTEAFF
TGTGCCAGCAGCTCCCAGGGGCGAAACACTGAAGCTTTCTTT
>15|TRBV28|TRBD2|TRBJ2-5|many
CASRATSRRQETQYF
TGTGCCAGCAGGGCGACTAGCAGGAGGCAAGAGACCCAGTACTTC
>11|TRBV3-1|-|TRBJ2-7|few
CASSQFYEQYF
TGTGCCAGCAGCCAATTTTACGAGCAGTACTTC
>13|TRBV28|-|TRBJ1-1|few
CASVAGYRAEAFF
TGTGCCAGCGTAGCGGGATATAGGGCTGAAGCTTTCTTT
>17|TRBV7-2|TRBD2|TRBJ2-7|few
CASSLGPTSGISYEQYF
TGTGCCAGCAGCTTAGGCCCGACTAGCGGAATCTCCTACGAGCAGTACTTC
>16|TRBV10-3|TRBD1|TRBJ2-1|many
CAISDADRGFYNEQFF
TGTGCCATCAGTGATGCGGACAGGGGGTTTTACAATGAGCAGTTCTTC
>15|TRBV12-3/TRBV12-4|TRBD1|TRBJ2-7|few
CASSFPGQRIYEQYF
TGTGCCAGCAGTTTCCCGGGACAGAGAATCTACGAGCAGTACTTC